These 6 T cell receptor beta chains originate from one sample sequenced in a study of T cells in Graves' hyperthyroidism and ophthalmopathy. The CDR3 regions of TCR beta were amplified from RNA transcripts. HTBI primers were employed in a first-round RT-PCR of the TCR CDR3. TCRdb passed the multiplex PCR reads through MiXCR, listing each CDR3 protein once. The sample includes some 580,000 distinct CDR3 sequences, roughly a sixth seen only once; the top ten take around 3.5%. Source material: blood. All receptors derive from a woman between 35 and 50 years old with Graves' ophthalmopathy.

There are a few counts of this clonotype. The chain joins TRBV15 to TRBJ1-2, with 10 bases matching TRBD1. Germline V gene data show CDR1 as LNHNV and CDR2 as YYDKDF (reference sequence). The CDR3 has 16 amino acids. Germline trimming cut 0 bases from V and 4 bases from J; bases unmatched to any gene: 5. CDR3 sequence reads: CATSRDDRGLIYGYTF. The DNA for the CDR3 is TGTGCCACCAGCAGAGATGACAGGGGGCTAATCTATGGCTACACCTTC.

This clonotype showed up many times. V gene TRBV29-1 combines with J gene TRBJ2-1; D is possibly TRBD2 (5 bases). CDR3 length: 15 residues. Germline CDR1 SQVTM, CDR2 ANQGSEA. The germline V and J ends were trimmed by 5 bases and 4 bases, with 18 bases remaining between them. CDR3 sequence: CSVNPLERGYNEQFF. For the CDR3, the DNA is TGCAGCGTTAATCCTCTTGAGCGAGGGTACAATGAGCAGTTCTTC.

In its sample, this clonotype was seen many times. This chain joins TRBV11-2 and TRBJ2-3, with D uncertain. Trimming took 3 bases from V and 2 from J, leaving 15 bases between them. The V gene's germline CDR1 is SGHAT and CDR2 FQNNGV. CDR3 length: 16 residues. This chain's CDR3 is CASSFGRRLLTDTQYF. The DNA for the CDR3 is TGTGCCAGCAGCTTTGGTCGGCGGCTGCTCACAGATACGCAGTATTTT.

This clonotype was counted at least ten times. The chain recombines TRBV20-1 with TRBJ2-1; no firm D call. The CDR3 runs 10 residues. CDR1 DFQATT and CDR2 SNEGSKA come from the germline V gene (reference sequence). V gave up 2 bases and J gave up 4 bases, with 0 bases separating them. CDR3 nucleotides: TGCAGTGCTAGATACAATGAGCAGTTCTTC. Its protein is CSARYNEQFF.

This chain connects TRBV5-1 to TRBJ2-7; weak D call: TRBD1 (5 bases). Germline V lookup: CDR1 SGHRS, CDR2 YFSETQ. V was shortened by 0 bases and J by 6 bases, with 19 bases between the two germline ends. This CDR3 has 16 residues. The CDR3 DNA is TGCGCCAGCAGCTTGGCCCCAGGGCCGCCTCCGGGCGAGCAGTACTTC. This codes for CASSLAPGPPPGEQYF.

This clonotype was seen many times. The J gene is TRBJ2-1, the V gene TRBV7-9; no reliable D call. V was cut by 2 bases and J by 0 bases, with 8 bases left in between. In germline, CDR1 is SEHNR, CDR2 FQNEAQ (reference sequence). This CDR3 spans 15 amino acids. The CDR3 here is CASSLSTASYNEQFF. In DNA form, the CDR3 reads TGTGCCAGCAGCTTAAGCACAGCCTCCTACAATGAGCAGTTCTTC.